Below are 11 T cell receptor beta chains sequenced from a single sample in a study of T-cell memory formation after mild COVID-19. A single record per CDR3 protein comes from TCRdb applying MiXCR to the 5' RACE reads. The sample shows 250,000 to 400,000 distinct CDR3 sequences, around 15% of them seen only once. The material sequenced was PBMCs or a T cell subset sorted from them (not recorded which). These receptors originate from a man aged 18 to 30 who had mild COVID-19 (a few samples of this study predate the infection). Cell type and time point are not known.

The table lists this clonotype with many counts. The chain uses TRBV12-5 and TRBJ1-2, with a possible D match to TRBD1 (6 bases). This CDR3 has 15 amino acids. Germline V lookup: CDR1 LGHNT, CDR2 FRNRAP. Trimming pared 2 bases from V and 1 base from J, leaving 11 bases between. CDR3: CASGLFAGDNYGYTF. DNA for the CDR3: TGTGCTAGTGGTTTGTTTGCAGGGGATAACTATGGCTACACCTTC.

There are many counts of this clonotype. This chain links TRBV7-2 with TRBJ2-2; D not certain. V lost 3 bases, J lost 1 base, and 12 bases lay in between. Looked up from germline, CDR1 is SGHTA and CDR2 is FQGNSA. This CDR3 is 16 amino acids long. The CDR3 is CASSFGQSLNTGELFF. The CDR3 region has the DNA TGTGCCAGCAGCTTCGGCCAGTCCTTGAACACCGGGGAGCTGTTTTTT.

With regard to this clonotype: This sequence may be a read error, since a much larger clone differs from it by one base. The J gene is TRBJ2-3, the V gene TRBV5-1; D is possibly TRBD2 (7 bases). This CDR3 comprises 14 residues. Germline V CDR1 and CDR2: SGHRS, YFSETQ. Deletions cut 3 bases from V and 6 bases from J, with 14 bases between. In nucleotides, the CDR3 is TGCGCCAGCAGCTCTACTAGGGGGGGCGATACGCAGTATTTT. It is translated as CASSSTRGGDTQYF.

The genes are TRBV6-6 and TRBJ1-1, with 7 nucleotides matching TRBD1. The CDR3 is 14 residues long. With V trimmed by 8 bases and J by 4 bases, 10 bases remained unmatched. In germline, CDR1 is MNHNY, CDR2 SVGAGI (reference sequence). The CDR3 sequence is CASGPPGGFTEAFF. CDR3 sequence (DNA): TGTGCCAGCGGGCCACCAGGGGGATTCACTGAAGCTTTCTTT.

This chain connects TRBV29-1 to TRBJ2-5; 7 bases map to TRBD1. Germline CDR1 reads SQVTM; CDR2 reads ANQGSEA. This CDR3 has 15 residues. V lost 1 base, J lost 5 bases, and 10 bases stayed unmatched. CDR3 bases: TGCAGCGTTGAAGTAGGTAGGGGGCGCCGGGAGACCCAGTACTTC. This encodes CSVEVGRGRRETQYF.

In nucleotides, the CDR3 is TGTGCCAGCAGCCACCACAGGGGGCTGGGTACGCAGTATTTT. This sequence encodes CASSHHRGLGTQYF. This chain connects TRBV14 to TRBJ2-3; 9 positions match TRBD1. Germline CDR1 reads SGHDN; CDR2 reads FVKESK. The CDR3 sequence is 14 residues long. The ends lost 3 bases at V and 8 bases at J; junction bases unmatched: 6.

This clonotype turned up a few times. This chain joins TRBV4-3 and TRBJ2-2, with D maybe TRBD2 (6 bases). Germline lookup yields CDR1 LGHNA and CDR2 YSLEER. The CDR3 is 14 amino acids. The V end lost 3 bases, the J end lost 6 bases, and 11 bases lay between the germline ends. CDR3 DNA: TGCGCCAGCAGCCATAGGAGGGGTCCCGGGGAGCTGTTTTTT. Protein: CASSHRRGPGELFF.

This clonotype was observed a few times. The rearrangement joins TRBV10-3 to TRBJ2-7; D remains unclear. The CDR3 length is 13 residues. In germline, CDR1 is ENHRY, CDR2 SYGVKD. Trimming removed 11 bases from V and 2 bases from J, with 16 bases in between. CDR3 sequence (DNA): TGTGCCCCACGGGTACGGATGACCTACGAGCAGTACTTC. Translated, it gives CAPRVRMTYEQYF.

This clonotype was seen a few times. The chain joins TRBV6-2 or TRBV6-3 to TRBJ1-2; D call uncertain. This CDR3 contains 13 residues. Germline CDR1 is MNHEY and CDR2 is SVGEGT. Trimming took 6 bases from V and 8 from J, leaving 16 bases between them. CDR3 coding DNA: TGTGCCAGCAGCCTAACGGTGGAACGGGGCTACACCTTC. It yields the protein CASSLTVERGYTF.

The V and J genes are TRBV12-3 or TRBV12-4 and TRBJ1-5, with D hard to call. There are 12 residues in the CDR3. Between the trimmed V and J ends, which lost 6 bases and 5 bases, there was a span of 8 bases. CDR3 sequence (DNA): TGTGCCAGCAGCTCCTTGGATCAGCCCCAGCATTTT. Its protein is CASSSLDQPQHF.

This clonotype showed up many times. The CDR3 DNA reads as TGTGCCAGCAGTTCCCCCGGGACAGGGTTCCCTTCCTACGAGCAGTACTTC. Residues: CASSSPGTGFPSYEQYF. The V call is TRBV6-5, the J call TRBJ2-7, with 9 bases identical to TRBD1. Looked up from germline, CDR1 is MNHEY and CDR2 is SVGAGI. The CDR3 is 17 residues long. After removal of 4 bases from V and 1 base from J, the junction contained 11 bases not matched to a gene.